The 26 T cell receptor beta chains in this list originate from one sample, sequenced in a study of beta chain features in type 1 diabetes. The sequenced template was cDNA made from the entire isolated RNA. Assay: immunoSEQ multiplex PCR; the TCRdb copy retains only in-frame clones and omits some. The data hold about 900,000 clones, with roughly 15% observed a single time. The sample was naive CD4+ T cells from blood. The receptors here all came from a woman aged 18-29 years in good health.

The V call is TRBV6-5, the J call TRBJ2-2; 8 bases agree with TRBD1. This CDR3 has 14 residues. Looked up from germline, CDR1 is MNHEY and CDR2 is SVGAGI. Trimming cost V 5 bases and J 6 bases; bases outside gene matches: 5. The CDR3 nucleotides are TGTGCCAGCAGTGGACACAGGGGGGCCGGGGAGCTGTTTTTT. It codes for CASSGHRGAGELFF.

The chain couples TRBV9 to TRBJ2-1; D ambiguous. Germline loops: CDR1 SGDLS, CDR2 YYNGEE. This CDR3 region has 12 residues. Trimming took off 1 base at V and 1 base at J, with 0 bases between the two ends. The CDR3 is CASSVSYNEQFF. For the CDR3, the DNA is TGTGCCAGCAGCGTATCCTACAATGAGCAGTTCTTC. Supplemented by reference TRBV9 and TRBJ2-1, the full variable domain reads DSGVTQTPKHLITATGQRVTLRCSPRSGDLSVYWYQQSLDQGLQFLIQYYNGEERAKGNILERFSAQQFPDLHSELNLSSLELGDSALYFCASSVSYNEQFFGPGTRLTVL.

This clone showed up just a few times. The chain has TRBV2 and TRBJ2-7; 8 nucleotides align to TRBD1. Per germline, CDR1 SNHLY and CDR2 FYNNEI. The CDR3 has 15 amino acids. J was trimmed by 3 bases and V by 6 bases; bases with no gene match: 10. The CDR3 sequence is CASRANRDRLYEQYF. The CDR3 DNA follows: TGTGCCAGCAGGGCTAACCGGGACAGGCTCTACGAGCAGTACTTC. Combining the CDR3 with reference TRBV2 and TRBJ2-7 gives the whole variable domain EPEVTQTPSHQVTQMGQEVILRCVPISNHLYFYWYRQILGQKVEFLVSFYNNEISEKSEIFDDQFSVERPDGSNFTLKIRSTKLEDSAMYFCASRANRDRLYEQYFGPGTRLTVT.

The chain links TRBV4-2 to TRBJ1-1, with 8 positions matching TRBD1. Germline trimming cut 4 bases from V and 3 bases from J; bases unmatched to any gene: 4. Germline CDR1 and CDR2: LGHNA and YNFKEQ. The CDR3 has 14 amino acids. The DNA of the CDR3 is TGTGCCAGCAGCCCACCGGGACAGGACACTGAAGCTTTCTTT. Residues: CASSPPGQDTEAFF.

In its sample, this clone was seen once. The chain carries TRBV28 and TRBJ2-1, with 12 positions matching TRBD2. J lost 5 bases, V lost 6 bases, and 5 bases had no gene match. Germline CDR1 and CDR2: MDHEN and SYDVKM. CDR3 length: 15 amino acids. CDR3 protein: CASSRLAGVHNEQFF. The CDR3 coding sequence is TGTGCCAGCAGCAGACTAGCGGGAGTCCACAATGAGCAGTTCTTC.

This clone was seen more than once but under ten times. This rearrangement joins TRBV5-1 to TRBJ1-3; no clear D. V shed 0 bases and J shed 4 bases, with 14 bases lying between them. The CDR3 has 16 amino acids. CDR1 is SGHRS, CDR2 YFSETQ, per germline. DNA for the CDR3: TGCGCCAGCAGCTTGGAGAGGCCGGGGAAAGGAAACACCATATATTTT. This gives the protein CASSLERPGKGNTIYF.

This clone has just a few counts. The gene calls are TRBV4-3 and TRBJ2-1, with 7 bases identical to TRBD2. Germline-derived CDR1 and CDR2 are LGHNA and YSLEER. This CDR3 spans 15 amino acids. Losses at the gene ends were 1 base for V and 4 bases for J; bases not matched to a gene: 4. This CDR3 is CASSQGGTTYNEQFF. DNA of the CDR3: TGCGCCAGCAGCCAAGGTGGGACTACTTACAATGAGCAGTTCTTC.

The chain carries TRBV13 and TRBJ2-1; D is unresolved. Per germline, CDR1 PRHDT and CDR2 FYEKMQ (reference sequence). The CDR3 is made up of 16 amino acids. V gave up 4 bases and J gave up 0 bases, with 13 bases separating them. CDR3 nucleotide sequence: TGTGCCAGCAGCTACGACTCCTTGAGCTCCTACAATGAGCAGTTCTTC. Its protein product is CASSYDSLSSYNEQFF.

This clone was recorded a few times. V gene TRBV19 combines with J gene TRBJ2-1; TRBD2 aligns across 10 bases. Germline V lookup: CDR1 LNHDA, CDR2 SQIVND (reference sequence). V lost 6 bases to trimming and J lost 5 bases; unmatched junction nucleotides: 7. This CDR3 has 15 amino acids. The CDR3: CASRPGTSANNEQFF. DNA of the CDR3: TGTGCCAGTAGGCCCGGGACTAGCGCTAACAATGAGCAGTTCTTC. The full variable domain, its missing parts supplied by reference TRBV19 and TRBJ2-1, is DGGITQSPKYLFRKEGQNVTLSCEQNLNHDAMYWYRQDPGQGLRLIYYSQIVNDFQKGDIAEGYSVSREKKESFPLTVTSAQKNPTAFYLCASRPGTSANNEQFFGPGTRLTVL.

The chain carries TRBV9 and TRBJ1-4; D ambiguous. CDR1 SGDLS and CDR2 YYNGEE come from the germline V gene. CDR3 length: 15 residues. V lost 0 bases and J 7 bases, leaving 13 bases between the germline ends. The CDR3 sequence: CASSVGLGAPEKLFF. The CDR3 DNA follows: TGTGCCAGCAGCGTAGGGCTAGGCGCGCCTGAAAAACTGTTTTTT.

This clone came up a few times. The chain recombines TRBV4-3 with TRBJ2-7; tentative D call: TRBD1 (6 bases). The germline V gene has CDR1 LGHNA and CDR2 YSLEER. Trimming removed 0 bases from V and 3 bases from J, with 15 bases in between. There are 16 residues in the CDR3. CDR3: CASSQDLNRVNYEQYF. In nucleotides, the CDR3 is TGCGCCAGCAGCCAAGATCTCAACAGGGTTAACTACGAGCAGTACTTC.

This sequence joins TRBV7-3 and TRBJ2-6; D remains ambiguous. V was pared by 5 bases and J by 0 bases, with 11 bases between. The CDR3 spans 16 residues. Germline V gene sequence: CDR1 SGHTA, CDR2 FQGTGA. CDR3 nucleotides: TGTGCCAGCAGCCTCGGAATTTACTCTGGGGCCAACGTCCTGACTTTC. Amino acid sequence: CASSLGIYSGANVLTF. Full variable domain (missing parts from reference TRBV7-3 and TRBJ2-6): GAGVSQTPSNKVTEKGKYVELRCDPISGHTALYWYRQSLGQGPEFLIYFQGTGAADDSGLPNDRFFAVRPEGSVSTLKIQRTERGDSAVYLCASSLGIYSGANVLTFGAGSRLTVL.

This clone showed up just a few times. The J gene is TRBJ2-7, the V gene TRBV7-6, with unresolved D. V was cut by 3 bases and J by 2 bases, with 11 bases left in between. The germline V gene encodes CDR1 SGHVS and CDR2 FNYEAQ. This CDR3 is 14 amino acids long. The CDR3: CASSLGSRAYEQYF. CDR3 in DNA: TGTGCCAGCAGCTTGGGCAGCCGCGCCTACGAGCAGTACTTC. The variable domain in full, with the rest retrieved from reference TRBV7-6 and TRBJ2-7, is GAGVSQSPRYKVTKRGQDVALRCDPISGHVSLYWYRQALGQGPEFLTYFNYEAQQDKSGLPNDRFSAERPEGSISTLTIQRTEQRDSAMYRCASSLGSRAYEQYFGPGTRLTVT.

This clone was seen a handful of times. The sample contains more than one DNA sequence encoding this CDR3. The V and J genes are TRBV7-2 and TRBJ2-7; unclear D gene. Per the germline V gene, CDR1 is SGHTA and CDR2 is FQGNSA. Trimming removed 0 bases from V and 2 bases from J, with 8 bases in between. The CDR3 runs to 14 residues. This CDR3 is CASSLAQGPYEQYF. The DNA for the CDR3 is TGTGCCAGCAGCTTAGCGCAAGGCCCCTACGAGCAGTACTTC.

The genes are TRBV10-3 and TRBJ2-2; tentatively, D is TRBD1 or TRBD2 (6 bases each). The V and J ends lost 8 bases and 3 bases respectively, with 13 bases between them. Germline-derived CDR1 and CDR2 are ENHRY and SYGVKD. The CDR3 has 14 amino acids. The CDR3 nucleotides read TGTGCCATCGGTGTAAGGGGGGACACCGGGGAGCTGTTTTTT. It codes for CAIGVRGDTGELFF.

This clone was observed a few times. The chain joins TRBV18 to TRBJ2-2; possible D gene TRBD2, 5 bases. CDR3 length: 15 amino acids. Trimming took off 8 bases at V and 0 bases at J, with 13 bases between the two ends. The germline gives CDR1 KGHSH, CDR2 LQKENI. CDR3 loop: CASRGFKANTGELFF. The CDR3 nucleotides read TGTGCCAGCCGAGGGTTTAAGGCGAACACCGGGGAGCTGTTTTTT. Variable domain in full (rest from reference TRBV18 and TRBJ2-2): NAGVMQNPRHLVRRRGQEARLRCSPMKGHSHVYWYRQLPEEGLKFMVYLQKENIIDESGMPKERFSAEFPKEGPSILRIQQVVRGDSAAYFCASRGFKANTGELFFGEGSRLTVL.

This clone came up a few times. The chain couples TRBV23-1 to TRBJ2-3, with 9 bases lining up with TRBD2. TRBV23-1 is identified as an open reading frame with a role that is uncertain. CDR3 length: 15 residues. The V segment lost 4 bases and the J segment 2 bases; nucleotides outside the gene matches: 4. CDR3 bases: TGCGCCAGCAGTCCCTCTAGCGGGACCACAGATACGCAGTATTTT. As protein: CASSPSSGTTDTQYF.

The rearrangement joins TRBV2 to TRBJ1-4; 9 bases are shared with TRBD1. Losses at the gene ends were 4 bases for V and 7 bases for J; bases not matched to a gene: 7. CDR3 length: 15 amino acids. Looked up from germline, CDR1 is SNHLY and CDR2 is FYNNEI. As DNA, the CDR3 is TGTGCCAGCAGTGGCGAAGGGACAGGGAGTGAAAAACTGTTTTTT. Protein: CASSGEGTGSEKLFF.

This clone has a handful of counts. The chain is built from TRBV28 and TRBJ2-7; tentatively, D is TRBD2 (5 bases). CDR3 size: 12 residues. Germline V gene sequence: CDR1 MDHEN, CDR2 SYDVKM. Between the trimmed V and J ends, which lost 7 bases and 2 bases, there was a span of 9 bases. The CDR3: CASNGVTYEQYF. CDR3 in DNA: TGTGCCAGCAACGGGGTGACCTACGAGCAGTACTTC.

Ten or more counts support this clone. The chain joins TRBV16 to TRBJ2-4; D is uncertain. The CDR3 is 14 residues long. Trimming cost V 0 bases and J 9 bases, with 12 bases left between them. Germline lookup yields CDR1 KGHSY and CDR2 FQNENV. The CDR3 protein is CASSQSSASSIQYF. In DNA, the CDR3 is TGTGCCAGCAGCCAATCCAGTGCTTCTAGCATTCAGTACTTC. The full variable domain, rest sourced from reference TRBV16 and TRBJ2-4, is GEEVAQTPKHLVRGEGQKAKLYCAPIKGHSYVFWYQQVLKNEFKFLISFQNENVFDETGMPKERFSAKCLPNSPCSLEIQATKLEDSAVYFCASSQSSASSIQYFGAGTRLSVL.

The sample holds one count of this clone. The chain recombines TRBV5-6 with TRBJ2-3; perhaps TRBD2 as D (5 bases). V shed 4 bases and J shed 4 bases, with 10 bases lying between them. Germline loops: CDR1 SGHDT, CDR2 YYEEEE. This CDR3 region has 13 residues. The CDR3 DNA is TGTGCCAGCAGCACCTGGACTTCAGATACGCAGTATTTT. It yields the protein CASSTWTSDTQYF.

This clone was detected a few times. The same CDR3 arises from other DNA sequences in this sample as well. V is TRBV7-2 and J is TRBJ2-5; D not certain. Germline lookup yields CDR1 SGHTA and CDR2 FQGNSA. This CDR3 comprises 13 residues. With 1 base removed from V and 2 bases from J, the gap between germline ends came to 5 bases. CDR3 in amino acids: CASSLVDQETQYF. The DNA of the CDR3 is TGTGCCAGCAGCTTAGTGGATCAAGAGACCCAGTACTTC.

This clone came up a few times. Written as DNA, the CDR3 is TGTGCCAGCAGTGAACTATGGGATCAGCCCCAGCATTTT. Protein sequence: CASSELWDQPQHF. The chain employs TRBV6-1 and TRBJ1-5, with D unresolved. The V end lost 2 bases, the J end lost 5 bases, and 7 bases lay between the germline ends. The germline V gene has CDR1 MNHNS and CDR2 SASEGT. The CDR3 consists of 13 residues.

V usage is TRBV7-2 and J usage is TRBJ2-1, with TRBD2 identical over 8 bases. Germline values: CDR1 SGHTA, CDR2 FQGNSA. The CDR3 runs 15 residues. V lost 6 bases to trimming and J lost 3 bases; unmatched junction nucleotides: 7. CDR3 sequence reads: CASRLPGGGYNEQFF. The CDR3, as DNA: TGTGCCAGCAGACTCCCGGGAGGGGGCTACAATGAGCAGTTCTTC.

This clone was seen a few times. This chain's CDR3 is CASSPSRGSYGYTF. CDR3 nucleotides: TGTGCCAGCAGCCCTTCCCGGGGGAGCTATGGCTACACCTTC. V is TRBV7-2 and J is TRBJ1-2; a weak D match, TRBD1 (5 bases). The CDR3 is 14 amino acids. Trimming took 5 bases from V and 4 from J, leaving 14 bases between them. The germline gives CDR1 SGHTA, CDR2 FQGNSA.

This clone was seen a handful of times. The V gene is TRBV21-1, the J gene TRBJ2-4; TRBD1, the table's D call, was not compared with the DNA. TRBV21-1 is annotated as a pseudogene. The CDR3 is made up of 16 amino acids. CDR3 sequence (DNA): TGTGCCAGCAGCAAAGATAGAGACAGGGCCAAAAACATTCAGTACTTC. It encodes CASSKDRDRAKNIQYF.